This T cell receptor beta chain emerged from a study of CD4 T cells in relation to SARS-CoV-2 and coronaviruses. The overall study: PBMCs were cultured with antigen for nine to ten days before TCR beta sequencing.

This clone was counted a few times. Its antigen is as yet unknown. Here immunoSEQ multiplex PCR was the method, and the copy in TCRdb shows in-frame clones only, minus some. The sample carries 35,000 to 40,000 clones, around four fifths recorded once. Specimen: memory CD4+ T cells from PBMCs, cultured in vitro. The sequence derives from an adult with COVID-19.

CDR3 sequence (DNA): TGTGCCAGCAGCGTAGAGACGGGGAGCACTGAAGCTTTCTTT. This gives the protein CASSVETGSTEAFF. This sequence joins TRBV9 and TRBJ1-1; D gene unclear. From germline, CDR1 is SGDLS and CDR2 YYNGEE. The CDR3 is 14 amino acids. V was cut by 0 bases and J by 4 bases, with 10 bases left in between. The full variable domain, in which reference TRBV9 and TRBJ1-1 provide the parts outside the CDR3, is DSGVTQTPKHLITATGQRVTLRCSPRSGDLSVYWYQQSLDQGLQFLIQYYNGEERAKGNILERFSAQQFPDLHSELNLSSLELGDSALYFCASSVETGSTEAFFGQGTRLTVV.